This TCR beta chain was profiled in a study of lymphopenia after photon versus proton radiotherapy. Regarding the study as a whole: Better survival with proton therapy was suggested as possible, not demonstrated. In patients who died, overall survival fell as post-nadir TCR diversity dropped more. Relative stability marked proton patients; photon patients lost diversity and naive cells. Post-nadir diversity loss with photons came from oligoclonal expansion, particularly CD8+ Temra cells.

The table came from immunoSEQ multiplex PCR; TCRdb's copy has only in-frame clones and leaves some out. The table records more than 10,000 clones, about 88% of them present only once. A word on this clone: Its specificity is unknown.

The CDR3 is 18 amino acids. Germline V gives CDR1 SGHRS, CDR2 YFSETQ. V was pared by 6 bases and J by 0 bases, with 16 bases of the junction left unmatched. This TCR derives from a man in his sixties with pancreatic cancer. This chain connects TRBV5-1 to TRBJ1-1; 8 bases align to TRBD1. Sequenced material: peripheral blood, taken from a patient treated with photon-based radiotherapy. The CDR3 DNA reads TGCGCCAGCATGCCTCCAGCCGGGACAGGAGGCATGAACACTGAAGCTTTCTTT. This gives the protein CASMPPAGTGGMNTEAFF.